The clone carrying this T cell receptor (beta chain) was counted a few times. Antigen unknown. This entry belongs to a study of PD-1 blockade in mismatch repair-deficient tumors. Study context: Patients had approximately 13 mismatch repair-deficient cancer types and were previously treated and progressing. Whole-study findings and limits: Tumor-resident clones, often undetectable pretreatment in blood, expanded then contracted after pembrolizumab.

The CDR3 extends over 13 amino acids. CDR1 and CDR2 (germline): MNHEY, SVGAGI. V dropped 6 bases and J dropped 6; count of bases not matched to a gene: 4. Mismatch repair deficiency was confirmed in all patients, by PCR or immunohistochemistry. TCRdb's table, derived via immunoSEQ multiplex PCR, lists solely in-frame clones and lacks some. The sample holds tens of thousands of clones, 75% to 85% seen once. Specimen: peripheral blood, collected 4 weeks after starting pembrolizumab. This TCR came from an adult with mismatch repair-deficient cancer. The chain joins TRBV6-5 to TRBJ1-2, with 10 bases aligning to TRBD1. CDR3 in amino acids: CASSPGQGDGYTF. In DNA, the CDR3 is TGTGCCAGCAGCCCAGGACAGGGGGATGGCTACACCTTC.